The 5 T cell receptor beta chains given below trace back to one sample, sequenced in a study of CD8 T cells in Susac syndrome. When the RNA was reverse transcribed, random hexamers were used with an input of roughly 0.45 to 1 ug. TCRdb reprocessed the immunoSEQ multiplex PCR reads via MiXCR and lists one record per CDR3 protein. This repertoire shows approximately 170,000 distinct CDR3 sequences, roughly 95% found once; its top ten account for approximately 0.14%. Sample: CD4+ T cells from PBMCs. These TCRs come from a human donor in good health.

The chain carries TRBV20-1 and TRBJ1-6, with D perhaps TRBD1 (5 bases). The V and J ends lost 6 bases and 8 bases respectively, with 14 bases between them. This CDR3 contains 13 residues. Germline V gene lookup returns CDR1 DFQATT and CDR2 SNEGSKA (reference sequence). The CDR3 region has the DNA TGCAGTGCCATACGTGGGGGTGATTCACCCCTCCACTTT. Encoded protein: CSAIRGGDSPLHF.

As DNA, the CDR3 is TGTGCCAGCAGTGGGACAGGGAACGGCTACACCTTC. This encodes CASSGTGNGYTF. V and J are TRBV2 and TRBJ1-2; 8 bases fit TRBD1. V lost 4 bases, J lost 8 bases, and 3 bases stayed unmatched. The CDR3 is made up of 12 amino acids. Germline CDR1 SNHLY, CDR2 FYNNEI.

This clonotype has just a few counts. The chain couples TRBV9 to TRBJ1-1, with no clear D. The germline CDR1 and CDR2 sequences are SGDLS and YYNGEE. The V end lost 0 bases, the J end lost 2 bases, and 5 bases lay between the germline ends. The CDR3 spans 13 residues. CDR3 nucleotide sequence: TGTGCCAGCAGCGTAGGTCCTAACACTGAAGCTTTCTTT. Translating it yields CASSVGPNTEAFF. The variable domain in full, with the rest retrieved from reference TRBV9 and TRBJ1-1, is DSGVTQTPKHLITATGQRVTLRCSPRSGDLSVYWYQQSLDQGLQFLIQYYNGEERAKGNILERFSAQQFPDLHSELNLSSLELGDSALYFCASSVGPNTEAFFGQGTRLTVV.

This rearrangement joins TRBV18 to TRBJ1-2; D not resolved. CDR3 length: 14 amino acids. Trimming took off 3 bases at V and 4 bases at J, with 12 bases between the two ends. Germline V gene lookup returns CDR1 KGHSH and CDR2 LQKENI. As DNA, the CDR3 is TGTGCCAGCTCACCGGAGGCGGATCGCTATGGCTACACCTTC. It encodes CASSPEADRYGYTF.

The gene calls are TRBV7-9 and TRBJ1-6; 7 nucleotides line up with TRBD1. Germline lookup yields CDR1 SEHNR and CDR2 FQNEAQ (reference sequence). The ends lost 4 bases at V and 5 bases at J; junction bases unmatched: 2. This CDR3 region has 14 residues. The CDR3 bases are TGTGCCAGCAGCTCGGGACAGAATAATTCACCCCTCCACTTT. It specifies CASSSGQNNSPLHF.